This T cell receptor beta chain originates from a study of T cell responses to AZD1222 COVID-19 vaccine. Study results and limitations: Unmutated variant regions are reportedly targeted by nearly half of spike-specific TCRs.

Turning to this clone: The antigen is not known.

Sequenced by immunoSEQ multiplex PCR; TCRdb stores in-frame clones only, minus some. This sample has about 150,000 clones, with about 88% found just once. The source was peripheral blood, collected on day 0 of AZD1222 vaccination. This receptor was obtained from an adult in good health.

The CDR3 spells CASSLGQGLYLNTEAFF. CDR3 DNA sequence: TGTGCCAGCAGCTTAGGCCAGGGGCTTTACTTGAACACTGAAGCTTTCTTT. This rearrangement joins TRBV7-9 to TRBJ1-1, with a possible D match to TRBD1 (6 bases). Germline values: CDR1 SEHNR, CDR2 FQNEAQ (reference sequence). Trimming took 1 base from V and 0 from J, leaving 15 bases between them. The CDR3 totals 17 residues.